This is a list of T cell receptor beta chains from one sample in a study of blood T cell repertoires in COVID-19. Here immunoSEQ multiplex PCR was the method, and the copy in TCRdb shows in-frame clones only, minus some. The sample yields around 200,000 clones, 70% to 80% seen once. Specimen: peripheral blood. The source is a middle-aged woman with COVID-19, enrolled during active disease. CDR3s include the opening cysteine and the closing phenylalanine or tryptophan. Fields, in order: clone size, J gene, CDR3 length, V gene, D gene, CDR3 protein, CDR3 DNA. A D gene is named only where the DNA matches it firmly. The size field is filled for only some rows; it gives once, few, many or a size class.

- TRBJ1-1 15 TRBV6-4 TRBD1 CASSEDRDRETEAFF TGTGCCAGCAGTGAGGACCGGGACAGGGAGACTGAAGCTTTCTTT
- TRBJ1-2 12 TRBV6-5 - CASMPANYGYTF TGTGCCAGCATGCCGGCTAACTATGGCTACACCTTC
- TRBJ1-1 14 TRBV5-4 - CASSPVPGGAEAFF TGTGCCAGCAGCCCCGTGCCGGGCGGGGCTGAAGCTTTCTTT
few TRBJ1-2 14 TRBV7-3 - CASSLMGQRGGYTF TGTGCCAGCAGCTTAATGGGCCAAAGAGGGGGCTACACCTTC
- TRBJ2-2 15 TRBV5-1 TRBD2 CASSLLAGGTGELFF TGCGCCAGCAGCTTACTAGCGGGGGGCACCGGGGAGCTGTTTTTT
many TRBJ1-2 18 TRBV11-2 TRBD1 CASSFWRGQGMGRDGYTF TGTGCCAGCAGCTTTTGGCGGGGACAGGGAATGGGAAGGGATGGCTACACCTTC
- TRBJ2-1 13 TRBV6-1 - CASSARSINEQFF TGTGCCAGCAGTGCCCGGAGTATAAATGAGCAGTTCTTC
- TRBJ2-7 14 TRBV19 TRBD1 CASRPGQGRNEQYF TGTGCCAGTAGGCCGGGACAGGGACGGAACGAGCAGTACTTC
- TRBJ1-2 16 TRBV4-2 TRBD1 CASSQEGTGGSYGYTF TGTGCCAGCAGCCAAGAAGGGACAGGGGGCAGCTATGGCTACACCTTC
- TRBJ2-5 16 TRBV10-3 - CAISESQGPGQETQYF TGTGCCATCAGTGAGTCCCAGGGGCCGGGGCAAGAGACCCAGTACTTC
- TRBJ1-2 16 TRBV2 - CASSEAWGGDHNGYTF TGTGCCAGCAGTGAAGCGTGGGGGGGGGATCATAATGGCTACACCTTC
- TRBJ2-3 16 TRBV27 TRBD2 CASSPGTSLYSDTQYF TGTGCCAGCAGTCCGGGGACTAGCCTCTATTCAGATACGCAGTATTTT
few TRBJ2-2 14 TRBV19 - CASGGQGNTGELFF TGTGCCAGCGGAGGGCAGGGGAACACCGGGGAGCTGTTTTTT
- TRBJ2-2 17 TRBV9 TRBD2 CASSSGGTSGTGGELFF TGTGCCAGCAGCTCGGGCGGGACTAGCGGGACGGGCGGGGAGCTGTTTTTT
- TRBJ1-1 15 TRBV5-4 - CAGSGEGPMNTEAFF TGTGCAGGATCCGGGGAGGGCCCCATGAACACTGAAGCTTTCTTT
- TRBJ1-5 12 TRBV10-3 TRBD1 CATKDRSQPQHF TGTGCCACCAAGGACAGGAGTCAGCCCCAGCATTTT
few TRBJ2-7 14 TRBV30 TRBD1 CAWSDRGRFYEQYF TGTGCCTGGAGTGACAGGGGGCGCTTCTACGAGCAGTACTTC
- TRBJ2-3 15 TRBV12-5 TRBD2 CASGQTSGVTDTQYF TGTGCTAGTGGTCAAACTAGCGGGGTCACAGATACGCAGTATTTT
once TRBJ1-2 13 TRBV12-3/TRBV12-4 - CASSFRQSDGYTF TGTGCCAGCAGTTTTCGACAGTCAGACGGCTACACCTTC
- TRBJ2-2 14 TRBV7-2 - CASTPQGGTGELFF TGTGCCAGCACCCCGCAAGGGGGCACCGGGGAGCTGTTTTTT
- TRBJ2-7 15 TRBV10-3 TRBD1 CAISETGQVSYEQYF TGTGCCATCAGTGAGACGGGACAGGTTTCTTACGAGCAGTACTTC
- TRBJ2-3 14 TRBV10-1 TRBD2 CASRGLAGADTQYF TGCGCCAGCAGGGGACTAGCGGGGGCAGATACGCAGTATTTT
- TRBJ2-7 13 TRBV2 TRBD2 CASGGTRAYEQYF TGTGCCAGCGGGGGGACTAGAGCCTACGAGCAGTACTTC
- TRBJ2-2 15 TRBV5-1 - CASSLEEVFTGELFF TGCGCCAGCAGCTTGGAGGAGGTCTTCACCGGGGAGCTGTTTTTT
- TRBJ1-1 12 TRBV7-9 - CASSLPYTEAFF TGTGCCAGCAGCCTCCCGTACACTGAAGCTTTCTTT
- TRBJ1-1 16 TRBV5-1 TRBD1 CASSIGTGTWNTEAFF TGCGCCAGCAGCATTGGGACAGGGACTTGGAACACTGAAGCTTTCTTT
- TRBJ2-7 12 TRBV11-1 - CASSYTGYEQYF TGTGCCAGCAGCTACACAGGTTACGAGCAGTACTTC
- TRBJ1-1 13 TRBV5-4 - CASSLVAGGEAFF TGTGCCAGCAGCTTGGTTGCCGGGGGTGAAGCTTTCTTT
- TRBJ1-5 14 TRBV29-1 TRBD1 CSVAGRGHGQPQHF TGCAGCGTTGCCGGCAGGGGGCACGGTCAGCCCCAGCATTTT
few TRBJ2-7 14 TRBV7-2 - CASSLGPGNYEQYF TGTGCCAGCAGCTTAGGTCCCGGGAACTACGAGCAGTACTTC
few TRBJ2-3 15 TRBV6-6 TRBD1 CATRTGREGTDTQYF TGTGCCACCCGGACAGGGAGAGAAGGCACAGATACGCAGTATTTT
- TRBJ2-5 14 TRBV7-6 - CASSLEEGAETQYF TGTGCCAGCAGCTTGGAGGAGGGAGCGGAGACCCAGTACTTC
few TRBJ2-3 15 TRBV4-2 - CASSQDQKNLDTQYF TGTGCCAGCAGCCAAGATCAGAAGAATTTAGATACGCAGTATTTT
- TRBJ2-2 15 TRBV14 - CASSLLPQNTGELFF TGTGCCAGCAGCCTTCTACCTCAGAACACCGGGGAGCTGTTTTTT
few TRBJ1-2 14 TRBV7-3 - CASSPGYGGYGYTF TGTGCCAGCAGTCCAGGGTATGGCGGCTATGGCTACACCTTC
- TRBJ1-1 15 TRBV6-5 TRBD1 CASSYPQGQGMVAFF TGTGCCAGCAGCTATCCGCAAGGACAGGGGATGGTAGCTTTCTTT
- TRBJ1-1 17 TRBV5-6 - CASSLRLAGKKNTEAFF TGTGCCAGCAGCTTGAGATTAGCCGGGAAAAAGAACACTGAAGCTTTCTTT
- TRBJ2-1 15 TRBV7-3 TRBD2 CASSPISGGAGEQFF TGTGCCAGCAGCCCAATTAGCGGGGGGGCCGGTGAGCAGTTCTTC
- TRBJ2-7 18 TRBV9 TRBD2 CASSVGWGGVLAGGEQYF TGTGCCAGCAGCGTAGGGTGGGGAGGGGTACTAGCGGGAGGCGAGCAGTACTTC
many TRBJ1-1 13 TRBV10-3 - CAISEGVNLGAFF TGTGCCATCAGTGAAGGGGTCAACCTGGGAGCTTTCTTT
- TRBJ1-3 13 TRBV30 - CACASGLRNTIYF TGTGCCTGTGCATCGGGGTTAAGAAACACCATATATTTT
- TRBJ2-5 16 TRBV6-2/TRBV6-3 TRBD2 CASSSNPGLAEETQYF TGTGCCAGCAGTTCGAATCCGGGACTAGCGGAAGAGACCCAGTACTTC
- TRBJ2-3 16 TRBV5-1 - CASSPDSEYSTDTQYF TGCGCCAGCAGCCCCGACTCTGAGTATAGCACAGATACGCAGTATTTT
- TRBJ2-1 18 TRBV29-1 TRBD1 CSVVGYYGTGLYDNEQFF TGCAGCGTTGTGGGTTATTATGGGACAGGGCTTTATGATAATGAGCAGTTCTTC
- TRBJ2-3 15 TRBV28 - CASSSSGGTTDTQYF TGTGCCAGCAGTTCCAGCGGCGGTACCACAGATACGCAGTATTTT
- TRBJ2-1 16 TRBV5-1 TRBD2 CASRPLAGVVYNEQFF TGCGCCAGCAGACCTTTAGCGGGAGTCGTCTACAATGAGCAGTTCTTC
- TRBJ1-1 15 TRBV19 - CASSTSPVGSTEAFF TGTGCCAGTAGTACCTCCCCTGTAGGGAGCACTGAAGCTTTCTTT
- TRBJ1-2 15 TRBV5-6 TRBD1 CASSLGVGQGYGYTF TGTGCCAGCAGCTTGGGGGTTGGACAGGGCTATGGCTACACCTTC
- TRBJ1-4 15 TRBV5-5 - CASSRQAPTNEKLFF TGTGCCAGCAGTCGTCAGGCCCCAACTAATGAAAAACTGTTTTTT
- TRBJ2-5 16 TRBV5-4 TRBD1 CASSYPSGTGGETQYF TGTGCCAGCAGTTACCCATCGGGGACAGGGGGGGAGACCCAGTACTTC
- TRBJ2-7 13 TRBV5-4 TRBD2 CASSFVSGGEQYF TGTGCCAGCAGCTTTGTATCGGGGGGGGAGCAGTACTTC
- TRBJ1-4 17 TRBV5-8 - CASSSPAEFTTNEKLFF TGTGCCAGCAGCTCGCCAGCGGAGTTTACAACTAATGAAAAACTGTTTTTT
- TRBJ1-2 14 TRBV23-1 - CASSQSGRNYGYTF TGCGCCAGCAGTCAATCGGGGCGGAACTATGGCTACACCTTC
- TRBJ1-4 16 TRBV19 TRBD1 CASSDHYRGANEKLFF TGTGCCAGTAGTGACCACTACAGGGGAGCTAATGAAAAACTGTTTTTT